This TCR beta chain was profiled in a study of cytotoxic CD8 clonotypes in ibrutinib-treated CLL. In the study overall: Response sampling took place at median around 13 months of treatment, range 6 to 36.

Study observations and caveats: Exceeding age-matched healthy donors, baseline clonality also tracked the counts of circulating CD8+ T cells.

As regards this clone: Its antigen is not known.

The table came from immunoSEQ multiplex PCR; TCRdb's copy has only in-frame clones and leaves some out. The sample yields 55,000 to 60,000 clones, 50% to 60% seen once. CDR3 length: 15 amino acids. Germline V gene lookup returns CDR1 SGHRS and CDR2 YFSETQ. V was shortened by 0 bases and J by 2 bases, with 8 bases between the two germline ends. This TCR derives from a human donor with chronic lymphocytic leukemia. Sequences were derived from PBMCs, sampled at disease progression, from a patient treated with ibrutinib. The genes are TRBV5-1 and TRBJ2-2; D remains unclear. The CDR3 is CASSLVQENTGELFF. The CDR3 nucleotides read TGCGCCAGCAGCTTGGTCCAGGAAAACACCGGGGAGCTGTTTTTT.